These T cell receptor beta chains were read from a single sample in a study of cytomegalovirus exposure and HLA in healthy donors. TCRdb's table, derived via immunoSEQ multiplex PCR, lists solely in-frame clones and lacks some. The table counts fewer than 100,000 clones; about 0.5% lies in the top ten. What was sequenced was PBMCs. These receptor sequences come from a man aged 50 to 60 in good health and CMV-seronegative. CDR3s include the opening cysteine and the closing phenylalanine or tryptophan. The D gene is left open where the match is weak.

j_call | d_call | cdr3_length | v_call | cdr3_nt | cdr3_aa
TRBJ1-6 | TRBD1 | 17 | TRBV4-3 | TGCGCCAGCAGCCAAGCTCAAACAGGGGATTCTAATTCACCCCTCCACTTT | CASSQAQTGDSNSPLHF
TRBJ1-2 | TRBD1 | 15 | TRBV27 | TGTGCCACCTCGGGACAGGGGGCTCTAGGCTATGGCTACACCTTC | CATSGQGALGYGYTF
TRBJ2-2 | . | 15 | TRBV2 | TGTGCCAGCAGTGAAGCCCTCCGGGACACCGGGGAGCTGTTTTTT | CASSEALRDTGELFF
TRBJ2-1 | . | 15 | TRBV9 | TGTGCCAGCAGCGTGGAGGGGGCGCGTGTCAATGAGCAGTTCTTC | CASSVEGARVNEQFF
TRBJ1-6 | TRBD1 | 15 | TRBV5-6 | TGTGCCAGCAGCCGTGGGACAGGGGAAAATTCACCCCTCCACTTT | CASSRGTGENSPLHF
TRBJ2-4 | . | 13 | TRBV19 | TGTGCCAGTAGGGCCCCAGGGGAAAACATTCAGTACTTC | CASRAPGENIQYF
TRBJ2-1 | . | 15 | TRBV4-2 | TGTGCCAGCAGCCAAGACAACCCAGGGGTGACTGAGCAGTTCTTC | CASSQDNPGVTEQFF
TRBJ1-1 | . | 13 | TRBV5-1 | TGCGCCAGCAGCTTGGTGCAGGGAACTGAAGCTTTCTTT | CASSLVQGTEAFF
TRBJ2-4 | . | 14 | TRBV7-2 | TGTGCCAGCAGCCCTGAGCTAGCCAAAAACATTCAGTACTTC | CASSPELAKNIQYF
TRBJ2-5 | TRBD1 | 14 | TRBV7-9 | TGTGCCAGCAGCGCGCGACAGGGGCGGGAGACCCAGTACTTC | CASSARQGRETQYF